The 25 T cell receptor beta chains below come from one sample, sequenced in a study of early stage breast cancer tumors. Libraries were prepared by immunoSEQ multiplex PCR; TCRdb keeps only in-frame clonotypes and omits some of them. In the table there are fewer than 80,000 clones, 65% to 85% of which are singletons. Sequenced input: blood. The source of these receptors is a person in their 40s with breast cancer.

The chain couples TRBV5-1 to TRBJ2-1; perhaps TRBD2 as D (5 bases). Trimming took off 2 bases at V and 3 bases at J, with 9 bases between the two ends. Germline V gene data show CDR1 as SGHRS and CDR2 as YFSETQ. This CDR3 contains 14 residues. Written as DNA, the CDR3 is TGCGCCAGCAGCTTAGGCGGGCACTACAATGAGCAGTTCTTC. Translation gives CASSLGGHYNEQFF.

This clone was detected a few times. The chain couples TRBV28 to TRBJ1-3; D uncertain. Trimming cost V 2 bases and J 0 bases, with 8 bases left between them. The CDR3 is 15 residues long. In germline, CDR1 is MDHEN, CDR2 SYDVKM. DNA for the CDR3: TGTGCCAGCAGTTTACCCGGGTACTCTGGAAACACCATATATTTT. Its translation is CASSLPGYSGNTIYF.

This sequence joins TRBV11-2 and TRBJ2-7, with a weak D call TRBD2 (6 bases). Germline V CDR1 and CDR2: SGHAT, FQNNGV. The CDR3 has 15 residues. Trimming left V 5 bases short and J 3 bases short, with 17 bases between. CDR3 sequence reads: CASSTPRDLNYEQYF. Written as DNA, the CDR3 is TGTGCCAGCAGCACTCCCCGGGACTTAAACTACGAGCAGTACTTC. The entire variable domain, with the rest obtained from reference TRBV11-2 and TRBJ2-7, is as follows: EAGVAQSPRYKIIEKRQSVAFWCNPISGHATLYWYQQILGQGPKLLIQFQNNGVVDDSQLPKDRFSAERLKGVDSTLKIQPAKLEDSAVYLCASSTPRDLNYEQYFGPGTRLTVT.

The chain combines TRBV7-2 with TRBJ1-2; D may be TRBD1 (6 bases). Between the trimmed V and J ends, which lost 3 bases and 8 bases, there was a span of 13 bases. The CDR3 is 13 amino acids. CDR1 SGHTA and CDR2 FQGNSA come from the germline V gene. CDR3 nucleotides: TGTGCCAGCAGCTTTCAGGGGACTCGGGGCTACACCTTC. Its protein product is CASSFQGTRGYTF.

The chain is built from TRBV29-1 and TRBJ2-7; D is perhaps TRBD1 (7 bases). The germline V gene has CDR1 SQVTM and CDR2 ANQGSEA. Trimming pared 4 bases from V and 3 bases from J, leaving 16 bases between. This CDR3 region has 14 residues. Here the CDR3 reads CSVVGGGKNYEQYF. The CDR3 DNA reads as TGCAGCGTTGTAGGAGGGGGCAAGAACTACGAGCAGTACTTC.

V and J are TRBV9 and TRBJ2-7; 9 nucleotides match TRBD1. The CDR3 is made up of 14 amino acids. J was trimmed by 5 bases and V by 0 bases; bases with no gene match: 3. Germline values: CDR1 SGDLS, CDR2 YYNGEE. The CDR3 DNA reads as TGTGCCAGCAGCGTAGGGGGACAGGGCAACGAGCAGTACTTC. Translating gives CASSVGGQGNEQYF.

The chain uses TRBV9 and TRBJ1-5; 9 nucleotides agree with TRBD1. V dropped 1 base and J dropped 3; count of bases not matched to a gene: 2. Germline V CDR1 and CDR2: SGDLS, YYNGEE. The CDR3 has 15 amino acids. The CDR3 region is CASSVSQGANQPQHF. CDR3 DNA: TGTGCCAGCAGCGTATCACAGGGGGCCAATCAGCCCCAGCATTTT. The full variable domain, completed using reference TRBV9 and TRBJ1-5, is DSGVTQTPKHLITATGQRVTLRCSPRSGDLSVYWYQQSLDQGLQFLIQYYNGEERAKGNILERFSAQQFPDLHSELNLSSLELGDSALYFCASSVSQGANQPQHFGDGTRLSIL.

The CDR3 reads CASRRAFRSSYEQYF. CDR3 in DNA: TGTGCCAGCAGGCGGGCATTTAGGAGCTCCTACGAGCAGTACTTC. The rearrangement uses TRBV27 and TRBJ2-7; D is perhaps TRBD2 (5 bases). Germline values: CDR1 MNHEY, CDR2 SMNVEV (reference sequence). Trimming left V 6 bases short and J 0 bases short, with 15 bases between. This CDR3 spans 15 amino acids.

The chain joins TRBV5-4 to TRBJ2-1; 7 bases line up with TRBD1. J was trimmed by 4 bases and V by 1 base; bases with no gene match: 5. Per the germline V gene, CDR1 is SGHNT and CDR2 is YYREEE (reference sequence). CDR3 length equals 15 residues. CDR3 in DNA: TGTGCCAGCAGCTTGAGGCAGGGGGTATACAATGAGCAGTTCTTC. Its protein is CASSLRQGVYNEQFF.

The table lists this clone with a count of one. The CDR3 here is CASSLNNRGPAGELFF. CDR3 DNA: TGCGCCAGCAGCTTAAATAACAGGGGGCCGGCCGGGGAGCTGTTTTTT. The rearrangement joins TRBV5-1 to TRBJ2-2; the match to TRBD1 covers 9 bases. CDR1 is SGHRS and CDR2 is YFSETQ in the germline V gene. With V trimmed by 2 bases and J by 6 bases, 8 bases remained unmatched. This CDR3 region has 16 residues. Full variable domain (remainder filled in from reference TRBV5-1 and TRBJ2-2): KAGVTQTPRYLIKTRGQQVTLSCSPISGHRSVSWYQQTPGQGLQFLFEYFSETQRNKGNFPGRFSGRQFSNSRSEMNVSTLELGDSALYLCASSLNNRGPAGELFFGEGSRLTVL.

This CDR3 is CASSINFRDRGRDTGELFF. CDR3 nucleotides: TGTGCCAGCAGCATCAACTTCCGGGACAGGGGGCGCGACACCGGGGAGCTGTTTTTT. The V call is TRBV7-9, the J call TRBJ2-2, with 12 bases aligning to TRBD1. The CDR3 contains 19 residues. CDR1 and CDR2 (germline): SEHNR, FQNEAQ (reference sequence). The J segment lost 3 bases and the V segment lost 5 bases, leaving 13 bases of the junction unmatched.

This clone was found once. This sequence joins TRBV19 and TRBJ2-1; TRBD1 is a possible D gene (5 bases). This CDR3 is 16 amino acids long. Deletions cut 3 bases from V and 2 bases from J, with 14 bases between. The germline V gene encodes CDR1 LNHDA and CDR2 SQIVND (reference sequence). The CDR3 sequence is CASSISAGLPYNEQFF. DNA of the CDR3: TGTGCCAGTAGTATTTCGGCAGGGCTACCCTACAATGAGCAGTTCTTC. Variable domain in full (rest from reference TRBV19 and TRBJ2-1): DGGITQSPKYLFRKEGQNVTLSCEQNLNHDAMYWYRQDPGQGLRLIYYSQIVNDFQKGDIAEGYSVSREKKESFPLTVTSAQKNPTAFYLCASSISAGLPYNEQFFGPGTRLTVL.

This chain connects TRBV27 to TRBJ2-5; 13 nucleotides agree with TRBD2. Unmatched junction bases numbered 3, after V lost 4 bases and J lost 4 bases. The CDR3 has 15 residues. Germline-derived CDR1 and CDR2 are MNHEY and SMNVEV (reference sequence). The CDR3 sequence is CASSSGLAGSETQYF. The CDR3 coding sequence is TGTGCCAGCAGTTCGGGACTAGCGGGATCAGAGACCCAGTACTTC.

The chain uses TRBV27 and TRBJ2-7; perhaps D is TRBD1 or TRBD2 (5 bases each). The germline V and J ends were trimmed by 5 bases and 0 bases, with 14 bases remaining between them. The V gene's germline CDR1 is MNHEY and CDR2 SMNVEV (reference sequence). This CDR3 has 15 amino acids. CDR3 protein: CASSTGRVSSYEQYF. In DNA, the CDR3 is TGTGCCAGCAGTACGGGACGGGTGAGCTCCTACGAGCAGTACTTC.

This clone occurred once. The V and J genes are TRBV7-9 and TRBJ1-5, with 9 bases that match TRBD1. Germline CDR1 and CDR2: SEHNR and FQNEAQ (reference sequence). There are 14 residues in the CDR3. Trimming removed 5 bases from V and 5 bases from J; junction bases left unmatched: 4. CDR3 sequence: CASSRQGVHQPQHF. As DNA, the CDR3 is TGTGCCAGCAGCCGACAGGGGGTCCATCAGCCCCAGCATTTT.

This clone was seen more than once but under ten times. This chain uses TRBV30 with TRBJ2-2; D is unclear. V shed 7 bases and J shed 3 bases, with 15 bases lying between them. The germline V gene has CDR1 GTSNPN and CDR2 SVGIG (reference sequence). This CDR3 is 14 amino acids long. CDR3 sequence reads: CASRIGFDTGELFF. In nucleotides, the CDR3 is TGTGCCTCCCGGATAGGTTTTGACACCGGGGAGCTGTTTTTT.

The DNA of the CDR3 is TGCGCCAGCAGCTTTGAAGGGACTTACACAGATACGCAGTATTTT. Translation: CASSFEGTYTDTQYF. The genes are TRBV5-1 and TRBJ2-3, with a tentative D call TRBD2 (6 bases). The V and J ends lost 2 bases and 2 bases respectively, with 12 bases between them. This CDR3 is built from 15 residues. Germline V CDR1 and CDR2: SGHRS, YFSETQ. The entire variable domain, with the rest obtained from reference TRBV5-1 and TRBJ2-3, is as follows: KAGVTQTPRYLIKTRGQQVTLSCSPISGHRSVSWYQQTPGQGLQFLFEYFSETQRNKGNFPGRFSGRQFSNSRSEMNVSTLELGDSALYLCASSFEGTYTDTQYFGPGTRLTVL.

The chain employs TRBV5-6 and TRBJ2-7, with 7 bases matching TRBD1. This CDR3 is 13 amino acids long. From germline, CDR1 is SGHDT and CDR2 YYEEEE. The V gene end was trimmed by 4 bases and the J gene end by 2 bases; junction bases not matched to a gene: 3. In DNA, the CDR3 is TGTGCCAGCAGCCGTGGGACAGCCTACGAGCAGTACTTC. Translating gives CASSRGTAYEQYF.

The gene calls are TRBV7-5 and TRBJ2-7; no check of the table's D call, TRBD1, against the DNA was made. TRBV7-5 is listed as a pseudogene. The CDR3 consists of 19 residues. This CDR3 is CARSLTGTGGSESSYEQYF. The CDR3 DNA sequence: TGTGCCAGAAGCTTAACCGGGACAGGGGGGTCGGAAAGCTCCTACGAGCAGTACTTC.

V gene TRBV6-4 combines with J gene TRBJ2-3, with D perhaps given as TRBD1 or TRBD2 (5 bases each). Germline V gene data show CDR1 as MRHNA and CDR2 as SNTAGT. The CDR3 is 14 residues long. V lost 4 bases and J lost 5, with 13 bases in between. The CDR3 DNA reads TGTGCCAGCAGTGCACGGGACCTGGGAGATACGCAGTATTTT. This codes for CASSARDLGDTQYF.

The table lists this clone with a few counts. This chain uses TRBV19 with TRBJ1-5; D uncertain. V gave up 5 bases and J gave up 3 bases, with 14 bases separating them. The V gene's germline CDR1 is LNHDA and CDR2 SQIVND (reference sequence). CDR3 length: 15 residues. The CDR3 is CASSAKDSDNQPQHF. The CDR3 nucleotides are TGTGCCAGTAGTGCCAAGGACTCTGACAATCAGCCCCAGCATTTT.

V usage is TRBV29-1 and J usage is TRBJ1-2, with 7 bases matching TRBD1. Germline CDR1 reads SQVTM; CDR2 reads ANQGSEA. V trimming: 8 bases; J trimming: 6 bases; junction bases outside the gene matches: 6. CDR3 length: 11 residues. The CDR3 nucleotides are TGCAGCCATAGACAGGGTCATGGCTACACCTTC. It yields the protein CSHRQGHGYTF.

The chain couples TRBV30 to TRBJ2-1; tentative D call: TRBD2 (5 bases). The CDR3 sequence is 13 residues long. Germline V gene sequence: CDR1 GTSNPN, CDR2 SVGIG (reference sequence). Trimming took 4 bases from V and 7 from J, leaving 14 bases between them. The CDR3 sequence is CAWTLAPGNEQFF. CDR3 sequence (DNA): TGTGCCTGGACCCTAGCCCCGGGGAATGAGCAGTTCTTC.

The gene calls are TRBV28 and TRBJ1-5; no reliable D call. V dropped 10 bases and J dropped 0 bases, with 19 bases sitting between them. CDR3 length equals 16 residues. Germline CDR1 and CDR2: MDHEN and SYDVKM. The chain's CDR3 is CATTLGSVNSNQPQHF. CDR3 sequence (DNA): TGTGCCACTACCCTGGGTTCGGTTAATAGCAATCAGCCCCAGCATTTT.

J is TRBJ2-1 and V is TRBV9; 14 bases match TRBD2. The CDR3 length is 16 residues. Germline CDR1 reads SGDLS; CDR2 reads YYNGEE. V gave up 4 bases and J gave up 7 bases; unmatched junction bases: 7. The DNA for the CDR3 is TGTGCCAGCAGCCCCCGACTAGCGGGAGGGCCTAATGAGCAGTTCTTC. It is translated as CASSPRLAGGPNEQFF.